This TCR beta chain is drawn from a study of beta chain features in type 1 diabetes. V lost 5 bases to trimming and J lost 10 bases, with 21 bases between them. The CDR3 is 14 amino acids. From germline, CDR1 is SQVTM and CDR2 ANQGSEA. The sequenced template was cDNA made from the entire isolated RNA. Assay: immunoSEQ multiplex PCR; the TCRdb copy retains only in-frame clones and omits some. The sample consists of under 450,000 clones, 14% of them appearing once. In its sample, this clone was seen a few times. The rearrangement joins TRBV29-1 to TRBJ2-1; possible D gene TRBD2, 6 bases. This receptor was identified in a man aged 25 to 45 in good health. Sequencing was done on a sample of naive CD4+ T cells from blood. The CDR3 coding sequence is TGCAGCGTTCTCCGGGACTTAAACTTGGGGGAGCAGTTCTTC. It yields the protein CSVLRDLNLGEQFF.